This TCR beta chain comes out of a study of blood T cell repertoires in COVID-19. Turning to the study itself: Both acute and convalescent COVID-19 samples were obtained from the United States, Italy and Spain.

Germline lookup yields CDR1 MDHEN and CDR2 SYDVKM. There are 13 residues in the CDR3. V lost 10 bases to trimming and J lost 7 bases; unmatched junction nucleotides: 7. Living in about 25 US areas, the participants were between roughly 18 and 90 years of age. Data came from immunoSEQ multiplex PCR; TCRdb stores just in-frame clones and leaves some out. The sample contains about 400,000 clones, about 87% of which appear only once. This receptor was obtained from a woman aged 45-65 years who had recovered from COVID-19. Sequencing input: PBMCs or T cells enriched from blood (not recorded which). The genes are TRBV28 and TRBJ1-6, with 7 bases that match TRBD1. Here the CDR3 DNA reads TGTGCCACCCTGGGACAGCTAAATTCACCCCTCCACTTT. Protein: CATLGQLNSPLHF.